This TCR beta chain was sequenced in a study of OX40 agonist ivuxolimab in advanced cancers. Study-level results: Some of the nonresponding patients also showed low levels of normalized T-cell clonal expansion.

With respect to this clone: The antigen is unknown.

Between the trimmed V and J ends, which lost 5 bases and 4 bases, there was a span of 6 bases. Germline loops: CDR1 SGHAT, CDR2 FQNNGV. The CDR3 covers 11 residues. The method was immunoSEQ multiplex PCR; TCRdb's version includes in-frame clones alone and lacks a portion of them. Of roughly 100,000 clones listed, approximately 85% are singletons. The receptor was isolated from an adult with an advanced solid tumor such as melanoma, head and neck, liver or kidney cancer. The chain combines TRBV11-2 with TRBJ2-7, with D hard to call. The material sequenced was CD4+ or CD8+ T cells sorted from blood, taken in a trial of the OX40 agonist ivuxolimab. DNA for the CDR3: TGTGCCAGCAGCCCCGGGTACGAGCAGTACTTC. This encodes CASSPGYEQYF.